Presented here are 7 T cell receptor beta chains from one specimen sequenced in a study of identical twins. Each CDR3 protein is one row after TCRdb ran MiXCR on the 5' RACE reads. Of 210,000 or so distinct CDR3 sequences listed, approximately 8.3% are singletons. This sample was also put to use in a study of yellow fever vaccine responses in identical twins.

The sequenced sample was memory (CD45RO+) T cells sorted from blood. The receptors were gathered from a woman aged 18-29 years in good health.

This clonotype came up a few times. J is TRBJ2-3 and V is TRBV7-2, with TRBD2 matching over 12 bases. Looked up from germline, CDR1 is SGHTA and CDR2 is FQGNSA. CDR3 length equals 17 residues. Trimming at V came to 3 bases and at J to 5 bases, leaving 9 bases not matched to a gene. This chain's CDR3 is CASSFLGLAGLGDTQYF. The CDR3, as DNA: TGTGCCAGCAGCTTTCTCGGACTAGCGGGGCTCGGAGATACGCAGTATTTT.

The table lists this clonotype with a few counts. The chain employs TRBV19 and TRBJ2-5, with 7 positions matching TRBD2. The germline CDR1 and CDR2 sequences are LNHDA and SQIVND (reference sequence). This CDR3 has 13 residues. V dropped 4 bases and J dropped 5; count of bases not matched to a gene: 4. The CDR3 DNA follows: TGTGCCAGTAGTAGCGGGAGAGCTGAGACCCAGTACTTC. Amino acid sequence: CASSSGRAETQYF.

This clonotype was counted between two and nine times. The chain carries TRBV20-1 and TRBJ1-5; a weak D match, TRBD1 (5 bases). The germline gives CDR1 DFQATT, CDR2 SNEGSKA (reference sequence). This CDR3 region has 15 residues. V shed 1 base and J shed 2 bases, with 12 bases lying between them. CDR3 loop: CSARAGTVGNQPQHF. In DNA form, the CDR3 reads TGCAGTGCTAGAGCCGGGACTGTAGGCAATCAGCCCCAGCATTTT.

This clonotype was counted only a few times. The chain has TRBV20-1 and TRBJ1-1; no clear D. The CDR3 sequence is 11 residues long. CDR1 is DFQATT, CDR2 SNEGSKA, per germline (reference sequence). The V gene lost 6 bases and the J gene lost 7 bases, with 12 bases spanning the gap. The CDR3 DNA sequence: TGCAGTGCGGCGAGGGCCTTTGAAGCTTTCTTT. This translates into CSAARAFEAFF.

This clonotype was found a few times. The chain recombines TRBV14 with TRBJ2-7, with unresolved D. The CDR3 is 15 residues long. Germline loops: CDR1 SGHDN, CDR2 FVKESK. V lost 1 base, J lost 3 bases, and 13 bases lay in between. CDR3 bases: TGTGCCAGCAGCCAAGGGATAGGCCCCAACTACGAGCAGTACTTC. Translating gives CASSQGIGPNYEQYF.

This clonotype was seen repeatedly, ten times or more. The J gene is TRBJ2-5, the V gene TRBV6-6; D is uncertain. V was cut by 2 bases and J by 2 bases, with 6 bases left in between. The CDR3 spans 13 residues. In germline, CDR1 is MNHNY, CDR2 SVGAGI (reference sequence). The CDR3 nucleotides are TGTGCCAGCAGTTACCTTGCGCAAGAGACCCAGTACTTC. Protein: CASSYLAQETQYF.

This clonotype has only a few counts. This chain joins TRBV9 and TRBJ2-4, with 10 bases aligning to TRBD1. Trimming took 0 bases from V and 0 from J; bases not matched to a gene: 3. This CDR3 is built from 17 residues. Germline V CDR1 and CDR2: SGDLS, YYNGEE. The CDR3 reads CASSVGTGGLAKNIQYF. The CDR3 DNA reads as TGTGCCAGCAGCGTAGGGACAGGGGGATTAGCCAAAAACATTCAGTACTTC.